The T cell receptor beta chain described here comes from a study of T cells in Graves' hyperthyroidism and ophthalmopathy. This clonotype occurred a few times. Its antigen is not known. Template material for amplifying TCR beta CDR3 regions consisted of RNA transcripts. In the first-round RT-PCR of the TCR CDR3, the HTBI primer set was used. TCRdb re-called the multiplex PCR reads with MiXCR, one entry per CDR3 protein. The table has about 680,000 distinct CDR3 sequences, over 35% seen once; the top ten hold more than 25%. For the diagnoses, clinical symptoms, serum thyroxine and TRAb, thyroid ultrasound and orbital computed tomography were used. Trimming cost V 4 bases and J 0 bases, with 18 bases left between them. This CDR3 is built from 17 residues. The germline V gene encodes CDR1 PRHDT and CDR2 FYEKMQ (reference sequence). Study findings and constraints: The model foresaw ophthalmopathy a median around 6.8 months prior to onset.

The sample consisted of blood. This receptor was obtained from a middle-aged woman with Graves' hyperthyroidism. J is TRBJ1-2 and V is TRBV13; a weak D match, TRBD1 (6 bases). The CDR3 sequence: CASSSQTGSDTNYGYTF. CDR3 DNA: TGTGCCAGCAGCTCTCAGACAGGTAGCGATACTAACTATGGCTACACCTTC.